The clone carrying this T cell receptor (beta chain) was recorded at least ten times. What it binds is unknown. With a J-beta primer mix and a sample-barcoded 5' primer, a second PCR ran about 6 to 11 cycles. A template-switch adaptor with 12 random nucleotides tagged each cDNA molecule. TCRdb re-called the 5' RACE reads with MiXCR, one entry per CDR3 protein. The sample includes just under 900,000 distinct CDR3 sequences, less than 35% seen only once; the top ten take around a sixth. This CDR3 is built from 15 residues. Germline assignment: CDR1 SGHRS and CDR2 YFSETQ. Unmatched junction bases numbered 7, after V lost 5 bases and J lost 3 bases. RNA extraction gave at least 5 micrograms of total RNA per sample. This entry is derived from a study of blood T cells in healthy people across ages. Study-wide points: Older age went with lower TCR beta diversity per million T cells, in a roughly linear way. What prevented conclusive comparison of naive and antigen-experienced cells was that PBMCs were unsorted.

The sample was blood. The sequence derives from a woman older than 75 in good health. This chain links TRBV5-1 with TRBJ2-4, with 8 nucleotides matching TRBD1. The CDR3 loop is CASRTTGTGKNIQYF. Here the CDR3 DNA reads TGCGCCAGCAGGACTACCGGGACAGGCAAAAACATTCAGTACTTC.